This entry is about one T cell receptor beta chain. This record comes from a study of blood T cell repertoires in COVID-19. Study-wide background: Samples taken during acute and convalescent COVID-19 were collected in the United States, Italy and Spain. Sample material is recorded as cDNA or gDNA derived from T cells, B-cell-depleted T cells, or PBMCs.

In the authors' workflow: Reference gene primer amplification in the assay estimated nucleated cell counts. The assay was immunoSEQ multiplex PCR, and TCRdb's table has in-frame clones only and misses some. D and trimming were read from the DNA, whereas the V and J calls and clone size are those reported in that table. Altogether fewer than 50,000 clones are present, 79% being singletons, with the ten largest covering under 30%. V lost 7 bases and J lost 2, with 14 bases in between. Germline V CDR1 and CDR2: SNHLY, FYNNEI. The CDR3 is 14 amino acids. The sequence was collected from a man between 65 and 85 years old with acute or convalescent COVID-19. The chain joins TRBV2 to TRBJ2-5; a possible D gene is TRBD1 (5 bases). Material for sequencing was peripheral blood. The CDR3 DNA reads TGTGCCAGCAAACCCGGAAGGACACAAGAGACCCAGTACTTC. This gives the protein CASKPGRTQETQYF. The variable domain in full, completed from reference TRBV2 and TRBJ2-5, reads EPEVTQTPSHQVTQMGQEVILRCVPISNHLYFYWYRQILGQKVEFLVSFYNNEISEKSEIFDDQFSVERPDGSNFTLKIRSTKLEDSAMYFCASKPGRTQETQYFGPGTRLLVL.